The 18 T cell receptor beta chains reported below all come from one sample, sequenced in a study of cytomegalovirus exposure and HLA in healthy donors. PCR primers comprised 60 Vbeta and 13 Jbeta primers. Generated by immunoSEQ multiplex PCR, the TCRdb table keeps only in-frame clones and is missing some. The repertoire holds 150,000 or so clones, with roughly 85% as singletons. The specimen was PBMCs. The source of these receptors is a male donor in good health and CMV-seropositive.

This clone has only a few counts. The chain uses TRBV2 and TRBJ1-1; maybe TRBD1 (5 bases). Germline values: CDR1 SNHLY, CDR2 FYNNEI. This CDR3 comprises 13 residues. V lost 7 bases and J 7 bases, leaving 16 bases between the germline ends. CDR3 sequence reads: CASTPGGAVEAFF. The DNA of the CDR3 is TGTGCCAGCACCCCAGGTGGGGCAGTTGAAGCTTTCTTT. Full variable domain (rest looked up from reference TRBV2 and TRBJ1-1): EPEVTQTPSHQVTQMGQEVILRCVPISNHLYFYWYRQILGQKVEFLVSFYNNEISEKSEIFDDQFSVERPDGSNFTLKIRSTKLEDSAMYFCASTPGGAVEAFFGQGTRLTVV.

This rearrangement joins TRBV20-1 to TRBJ2-2, with TRBD2 as a possible D gene (5 bases). There are 11 residues in the CDR3. The germline CDR1 and CDR2 sequences are DFQATT and SNEGSKA (reference sequence). CDR3 sequence reads: CSGRRDGELFF. As DNA, the CDR3 is TGCAGCGGTAGACGGGACGGGGAGCTGTTTTTT.

This clone has just one count. The CDR3 region has the DNA TGTGCCAGCACGACTAGCGGGGGCGGGGAGACCCAGTACTTC. It translates to CASTTSGGGETQYF. This rearrangement joins TRBV7-2 to TRBJ2-5, with 12 bases identical to TRBD2. This CDR3 spans 14 amino acids. Germline V gene lookup returns CDR1 SGHTA and CDR2 FQGNSA. Trimming cost V 7 bases and J 5 bases; bases outside gene matches: 5.

This clone occurred a few times. The V and J genes are TRBV9 and TRBJ2-2; the D is unclear. This CDR3 region has 14 residues. Germline CDR1 and CDR2: SGDLS and YYNGEE. V was cut by 0 bases and J by 5 bases, with 8 bases left in between. DNA for the CDR3: TGTGCCAGCAGCGTAGTCCCACAGACCGGGGAGCTGTTTTTT. Residues: CASSVVPQTGELFF.

The chain joins TRBV10-3 to TRBJ1-1, with unresolved D. This CDR3 comprises 14 residues. CDR1 is ENHRY, CDR2 SYGVKD, per germline. V gave up 2 bases and J gave up 1 base, with 8 bases separating them. CDR3 sequence (DNA): TGTGCCATCAGTGAGACCCGGGGGAACACTGAAGCTTTCTTT. This translates into CAISETRGNTEAFF.

CDR3 sequence (DNA): TGTGCCATCAGTGAATCCGGGACTAGCGGGAGTTATGAGCAGTTCTTC. It encodes CAISESGTSGSYEQFF. The chain couples TRBV10-3 to TRBJ2-1, with 14 bases fitting TRBD2. The ends lost 3 bases at V and 8 bases at J; junction bases unmatched: 6. Germline values: CDR1 ENHRY, CDR2 SYGVKD. The CDR3 is 16 amino acids.

The V gene is TRBV6-6, the J gene TRBJ1-1; 7 bases are shared with TRBD1. The CDR3 contains 15 residues. V was pared by 2 bases and J by 8 bases, with 11 bases of the junction left unmatched. The germline CDR1 and CDR2 sequences are MNHNY and SVGAGI (reference sequence). CDR3 bases: TGTGCCAGCAGTTACCCCGGGGACGGCAGGGGGGAAGCTTTCTTT. The encoded protein is CASSYPGDGRGEAFF.

CDR3 DNA sequence: TGTGCCAGCTGGGGACAGGGTTTTTTCTCTGGAAACACCATATATTTT. Its protein product is CASWGQGFFSGNTIYF. The chain couples TRBV28 to TRBJ1-3, with TRBD1 matching 9 bases. Trimming cost V 8 bases and J 0 bases; bases outside gene matches: 8. CDR3 length: 16 amino acids. CDR1 is MDHEN and CDR2 is SYDVKM in the germline V gene.

The chain links TRBV18 to TRBJ2-3; 10 bases map to TRBD1. The CDR3 sequence is 16 residues long. Unmatched junction bases numbered 7, after V lost 2 bases and J lost 5 bases. The germline V gene encodes CDR1 KGHSH and CDR2 LQKENI. In DNA, the CDR3 is TGTGCCAGCTCACCATTGGGACAGGGGATAGGAGATACGCAGTATTTT. Translated, it gives CASSPLGQGIGDTQYF.

This clone was seen just once. This rearrangement joins TRBV6-6 to TRBJ2-7; maybe TRBD2 (5 bases). The germline V and J ends were trimmed by 4 bases and 2 bases, with 9 bases remaining between them. CDR3 size: 13 residues. Germline assignment: CDR1 MNHNY and CDR2 SVGAGI (reference sequence). This chain's CDR3 is CASSWGEAYEQYF. The CDR3 DNA reads TGTGCCAGCAGTTGGGGAGAGGCCTACGAGCAGTACTTC.

This chain joins TRBV27 and TRBJ1-2, with 9 nucleotides matching TRBD1. The length of the CDR3 is 12 residues. Germline V gene sequence: CDR1 MNHEY, CDR2 SMNVEV (reference sequence). The junction had 2 bases not matched to a gene; V was cut back by 10 bases and J by 2 bases. The CDR3 sequence: CATQGANYGYTF. The CDR3, as DNA: TGTGCCACACAGGGGGCGAACTATGGCTACACCTTC.

The V and J genes are TRBV7-9 and TRBJ1-2; D uncertain. This CDR3 is 15 amino acids long. V was clipped by 2 bases and J by 1 base, with 11 bases between them. Per the germline V gene, CDR1 is SEHNR and CDR2 is FQNEAQ (reference sequence). Here the CDR3 DNA reads TGTGCCAGCAGCTTACAACAGACGGATAACTATGGCTACACCTTC. Translated, it gives CASSLQQTDNYGYTF.

The rearrangement links TRBV5-4 to TRBJ2-3; 12 bases line up with TRBD2. CDR1 and CDR2 from the germline V gene are SGHNT and YYREEE (reference sequence). The CDR3 extends over 17 amino acids. V lost 5 bases and J lost 2; bases outside the gene matches: 9. The CDR3 sequence is CASSRTSGTTYTDTQYF. The CDR3 DNA reads TGTGCCAGCAGTAGGACTAGCGGGACTACCTACACAGATACGCAGTATTTT. The whole variable domain, remainder taken from reference TRBV5-4 and TRBJ2-3, is ETGVTQSPTHLIKTRGQQVTLRCSSQSGHNTVSWYQQALGQGPQFIFQYYREEENGRGNFPPRFSGLQFPNYSSELNVNALELDDSALYLCASSRTSGTTYTDTQYFGPGTRLTVL.

This chain uses TRBV19 with TRBJ2-7; 14 nucleotides align to TRBD2. The ends lost 8 bases at V and 5 bases at J; junction bases unmatched: 11. Germline V lookup: CDR1 LNHDA, CDR2 SQIVND (reference sequence). The CDR3 loop spans 16 amino acids. The CDR3 spells CASPPVGLAGGDEQYF. The DNA of the CDR3 is TGTGCCAGTCCCCCCGTAGGACTAGCGGGAGGTGACGAGCAGTACTTC.

The chain couples TRBV4-1 to TRBJ2-1; 7 bases align to TRBD2. The V segment lost 0 bases and the J segment 6 bases; nucleotides outside the gene matches: 8. The CDR3 totals 16 residues. Germline CDR1 is MGHRA and CDR2 is YSYEKL. Here the CDR3 reads CASSQEASGVTNEQFF. As DNA, the CDR3 is TGCGCCAGCAGCCAAGAAGCCAGCGGGGTAACCAATGAGCAGTTCTTC.

In nucleotides, the CDR3 is TGTGCCAGCAGTTTGAGGGCAGATACGCAGTATTTT. Amino acid sequence: CASSLRADTQYF. The chain uses TRBV27 and TRBJ2-3; TRBD2 might be the D (5 bases). Germline CDR1 and CDR2: MNHEY and SMNVEV (reference sequence). Trimming shortened V by 3 bases and J by 4 bases, and 5 bases separated the two germline ends. The CDR3 has 12 residues.

V gene TRBV5-4 combines with J gene TRBJ2-7; no clear D gene. V shed 1 base and J shed 2 bases, with 13 bases lying between them. This CDR3 region has 15 residues. CDR1 is SGHNT, CDR2 YYREEE, per germline (reference sequence). The CDR3: CASSLILSGPYEQYF. CDR3 in DNA: TGTGCCAGCAGCTTGATCCTTTCCGGTCCCTACGAGCAGTACTTC.

The V call is TRBV5-1, the J call TRBJ2-2; 7 bases align to TRBD2. This CDR3 is 15 amino acids long. With V trimmed by 0 bases and J by 1 base, 0 bases remained unmatched. Germline V gene data show CDR1 as SGHRS and CDR2 as YFSETQ. DNA for the CDR3: TGCGCCAGCAGCTTGGCGGGGGGGAACACCGGGGAGCTGTTTTTT. It is translated as CASSLAGGNTGELFF.